A selection of T cell receptor beta chains follows, all from one sample in a study of blood T cell repertoires in COVID-19. Clones were sequenced by immunoSEQ multiplex PCR, and TCRdb holds only the in-frame ones, with some missing. The top ten clones hold around 12% of a sample with 240,000 or so clones, more than 75% of them seen once. The sequencing input was peripheral blood. Source of these receptors: an older woman with active or convalescent COVID-19. Both conserved end residues are part of each CDR3.

V,J,CDR3
TRBV27,TRBJ1-1,CASSSHMNTEAFF
TRBV5-1,TRBJ2-2,CASSLGFGTGELFF
TRBV13,TRBJ1-1,CASSYRGTVNTEAFF
TRBV5-1,TRBJ2-3,CASSLDATGGTDTQYF
TRBV2,TRBJ1-2,CARINPSSDGYTF
TRBV6-2/TRBV6-3,TRBJ1-4,CASSFDRGEYEKLFF
TRBV7-8,TRBJ2-7,CASSSTQGSTYEQYF
TRBV6-2/TRBV6-3,TRBJ2-7,CASSYGLTVAYEQYF
TRBV7-9,TRBJ1-5,CASSLRGRQPQHF
TRBV2,TRBJ2-1,CASSEWLAKSSYNEQFF
TRBV10-3,TRBJ2-5,CAISVGARTSGQETQYF
TRBV5-1,TRBJ2-7,CASSLARDRVSYEQYF
TRBV4-3,TRBJ1-2,CASSQEVGWTGGYTF
TRBV19,TRBJ1-2,CASKDGQYIANYGYTF
TRBV5-4,TRBJ1-2,CASSLALGAGYGYTF
TRBV6-5,TRBJ2-7,CAAQGDMTYEQYF
TRBV19,TRBJ1-5,CGTGTGNQPQHF
TRBV6-2/TRBV6-3,TRBJ2-5,CASSYTGTSRWETQYF
TRBV4-3,TRBJ1-2,CASSQGGRANYGYTF
TRBV6-2/TRBV6-3,TRBJ2-7,CASSRQGHYEQYF
TRBV3-1/TRBV3-2,TRBJ2-7,CASSQSASGGQGQYF
TRBV5-1,TRBJ1-1,CASSRGGALNTEAFF
TRBV5-1,TRBJ2-3,CASSPQGPGDTDTQYF
TRBV7-2,TRBJ1-5,CASSSHQGQPQHF
TRBV25-1,TRBJ1-1,CASSDWGVAEAFF
TRBV12-3/TRBV12-4,TRBJ2-2,CASSFSGSGELFF
TRBV27,TRBJ2-3,CASKGHLTDTQYF
TRBV3-1/TRBV3-2,TRBJ1-2,CASSQDTTGSGGYTF
TRBV15,TRBJ1-2,CATSRDLGGGGYTF
TRBV10-2,TRBJ1-6,CASRGGGGSPLHF
TRBV20-1,TRBJ2-1,CSAKAGGEQFF
TRBV6-5,TRBJ2-7,CASRRDRGSEQYF
TRBV6-1,TRBJ1-4,CASSDAGLSWEKLFF
TRBV3-1/TRBV3-2,TRBJ1-6,CASSQVNRGNSPLHF
TRBV5-1,TRBJ1-1,CASSLSPGSTEAFF
TRBV18,TRBJ1-1,CASTSQRSAEAFF
TRBV6-1,TRBJ1-5,CASNDNTGGSNQPQHF
TRBV29-1,TRBJ1-1,CSVADSGTEAFF
TRBV5-1,TRBJ2-2,CASSRVAGDTGELFF
TRBV9,TRBJ2-3,CASSEGRLAGGPGTDTQYF
TRBV4-3,TRBJ1-2,CASSQEEGQAGYGYTF
TRBV7-6,TRBJ2-1,CASSTSRQNEQFF
TRBV5-5,TRBJ1-6,CASSLGQNSPLHF
TRBV5-1,TRBJ2-7,CASEPGQGVYEQYF
TRBV6-5,TRBJ1-3,CASSYSSGAGNTIYF
TRBV5-6,TRBJ2-6,CASSLMSGLSGANVLTF